One sample yielded the 29 T cell receptor beta chains listed below, sequenced in a study of blood T cell repertoires in COVID-19. Clones were sequenced by immunoSEQ multiplex PCR, and TCRdb holds only the in-frame ones, with some missing. Found here are roughly 290,000 clones, around 87% of them singletons; the top ten hold less than 9.5%. Sequencing used peripheral blood. These receptors all stem from a woman between 50 and 59 years old who had recovered from COVID-19.

V is TRBV7-6 and J is TRBJ2-1; TRBD2 matches 14 bases. The trim removed 3 bases at V and 2 bases at J, leaving 6 bases unmatched. Germline values: CDR1 SGHVS, CDR2 FNYEAQ. The CDR3 is 18 residues long. In DNA form, the CDR3 reads TGTGCCAGCAGCTTCAACCAGGGACTAGCGGGAGCCTACAATGAGCAGTTCTTC. Its protein is CASSFNQGLAGAYNEQFF.

CDR3 nucleotide sequence: TGTGCCAGCAGATGGGACAGGGGTTCCTATAATTCACCCCTCCACTTT. This translates into CASRWDRGSYNSPLHF. The gene calls are TRBV11-2 and TRBJ1-6; 10 positions agree with TRBD1. The germline gives CDR1 SGHAT, CDR2 FQNNGV. This CDR3 is 16 amino acids long. Trimming removed 6 bases from V and 1 base from J; junction bases left unmatched: 3.

This chain joins TRBV5-6 and TRBJ1-5; 7 bases match TRBD1. V lost 1 base, J lost 2 bases, and 6 bases stayed unmatched. CDR3 length equals 16 residues. Germline V gene lookup returns CDR1 SGHDT and CDR2 YYEEEE. The DNA for the CDR3 is TGTGCCAGCAGCTTGTTTCGACAGGGAGGCAATCAGCCCCAGCATTTT. It yields the protein CASSLFRQGGNQPQHF.

This clone is a singleton in its sample. This chain links TRBV7-2 with TRBJ2-3; 13 bases align to TRBD2. J lost 6 bases, V lost 1 base, and 10 bases had no gene match. Germline V gives CDR1 SGHTA, CDR2 FQGNSA. The CDR3 is made up of 18 amino acids. CDR3 amino acids: CASSLVTTSGRGADTQYF. CDR3 bases: TGTGCCAGCAGCTTAGTGACTACTAGCGGGAGGGGGGCGGATACGCAGTATTTT.

The V gene is TRBV5-6, the J gene TRBJ2-5, with 8 positions matching TRBD1. Trimming at V came to 2 bases and at J to 4 bases, leaving 7 bases not matched to a gene. The CDR3 runs 15 residues. Germline lookup yields CDR1 SGHDT and CDR2 YYEEEE. The chain's CDR3 is CASSLLTGGIETQYF. The CDR3 DNA follows: TGTGCCAGCAGCTTATTAACAGGGGGAATAGAGACCCAGTACTTC.

This clone was seen once. This chain links TRBV6-5 with TRBJ1-2; D might be TRBD1 (5 bases). The V gene lost 0 bases and the J gene lost 5 bases, with 13 bases spanning the gap. The CDR3 is 15 residues long. The germline V gene has CDR1 MNHEY and CDR2 SVGAGI. The CDR3 DNA reads TGTGCCAGCAGTTACTCGAATCAGGGATGGTATGGCTACACCTTC. Translated, it gives CASSYSNQGWYGYTF.

The V gene is TRBV7-2, the J gene TRBJ2-7; 7 bases map to TRBD1. Trimming took 2 bases from V and 3 from J; bases not matched to a gene: 7. The CDR3 runs to 15 residues. Per the germline V gene, CDR1 is SGHTA and CDR2 is FQGNSA. CDR3 sequence: CASSLSIQGHYEQYF. CDR3 DNA sequence: TGTGCCAGCAGCTTATCGATACAGGGGCACTACGAGCAGTACTTC.

The table lists this clone with a few counts. CDR3 coding DNA: TGCGCCAGGTCAGGACAGGGAATGTGCAATCAGCCCCAGCATTTT. The encoded protein is CARSGQGMCNQPQHF. This chain joins TRBV4-3 and TRBJ1-5, with 8 bases lining up with TRBD1. The CDR3 length is 15 residues. In germline, CDR1 is LGHNA, CDR2 YSLEER. J was trimmed by 2 bases and V by 9 bases; bases with no gene match: 9.

DNA for the CDR3: TGTGCCAGCAGCTCTTTCGGGGGTCGACAGCCCCAGCATTTT. This encodes CASSSFGGRQPQHF. The chain employs TRBV5-5 and TRBJ1-5; weak D call: TRBD1 (5 bases). The length of the CDR3 is 14 residues. Germline CDR1 SGHKS, CDR2 YYEKEE (reference sequence). Trimming took off 3 bases at V and 7 bases at J, with 14 bases between the two ends.

The chain carries TRBV11-3 and TRBJ2-1; D remains unclear. Trimming cost V 3 bases and J 0 bases, with 9 bases left between them. The CDR3 is made up of 15 amino acids. Germline-derived CDR1 and CDR2 are SGHNT and YENEEA. The CDR3 DNA is TGTGCCAGCAGCTTTCAGGCCAGCTCCTACAATGAGCAGTTCTTC. Residues: CASSFQASSYNEQFF.

The chain uses TRBV4-1 and TRBJ1-5; tentatively, D is TRBD1 (5 bases). Per the germline V gene, CDR1 is MGHRA and CDR2 is YSYEKL. This CDR3 has 15 amino acids. The V and J ends lost 0 bases and 6 bases respectively, with 12 bases between them. CDR3 in DNA: TGCGCCAGCAGCCAAGATCTCGGCAGGGCTCAGCCCCAGCATTTT. As protein: CASSQDLGRAQPQHF.

This clone was counted ten times or more. V usage is TRBV9 and J usage is TRBJ1-2; 7 positions agree with TRBD1. CDR1 and CDR2 from the germline V gene are SGDLS and YYNGEE. The J segment lost 4 bases and the V segment lost 3 bases, leaving 6 bases of the junction unmatched. CDR3 size: 14 residues. The CDR3 nucleotides read TGTGCCAGCAGCGAGAGGGGGCTTGGCTATGGCTACACCTTC. Its translation is CASSERGLGYGYTF.

The chain uses TRBV5-4 and TRBJ1-3; 9 bases match TRBD1. CDR1 and CDR2 (germline): SGHNT, YYREEE (reference sequence). The CDR3 has 15 amino acids. Trimming cost V 3 bases and J 4 bases; bases outside gene matches: 5. CDR3 loop: CASSWEQGAGNTIYF. In DNA, the CDR3 is TGTGCCAGCAGCTGGGAACAGGGGGCAGGAAACACCATATATTTT.

The genes are TRBV19 and TRBJ1-4; unclear D gene. Germline-derived CDR1 and CDR2 are LNHDA and SQIVND (reference sequence). Between the trimmed V and J ends, which lost 6 bases and 8 bases, there was a span of 19 bases. This CDR3 region has 15 residues. CDR3 sequence: CASSSAGVGGEKLFF. CDR3 sequence (DNA): TGTGCCAGTAGCTCAGCCGGAGTAGGAGGGGAAAAACTGTTTTTT.

This clone was recorded once. The rearrangement links TRBV7-9 to TRBJ1-2; unclear D gene. The germline V gene has CDR1 SEHNR and CDR2 FQNEAQ (reference sequence). Deletions cut 2 bases from V and 0 bases from J, with 7 bases between. This CDR3 comprises 14 residues. CDR3 bases: TGTGCCAGCAGCTTAACCCTAGCTAACTATGGCTACACCTTC. Protein: CASSLTLANYGYTF.

This clone has only one observation. The chain combines TRBV7-2 with TRBJ1-2; perhaps TRBD1 as D (6 bases). This CDR3 is built from 15 residues. CDR1 and CDR2 from the germline V gene are SGHTA and FQGNSA. Deletions cut 0 bases from V and 4 bases from J, with 12 bases between. The CDR3 nucleotides read TGTGCCAGCAGCTTAGCGGGGGCTGAGAGCTATGGCTACACCTTC. Protein product: CASSLAGAESYGYTF. Together with reference TRBV7-2 and TRBJ1-2, the CDR3 gives the full variable domain: GAGVSQSPSNKVTEKGKDVELRCDPISGHTALYWYRQSLGQGLEFLIYFQGNSAPDKSGLPSDRFSAERTGGSVSTLTIQRTQQEDSAVYLCASSLAGAESYGYTFGSGTRLTVV.

V and J are TRBV5-6 and TRBJ1-1; TRBD1 is a possible D gene (6 bases). Germline V lookup: CDR1 SGHDT, CDR2 YYEEEE. Trimming left V 4 bases short and J 1 base short, with 17 bases between. This CDR3 comprises 16 residues. CDR3 sequence (DNA): TGTGCCAGCAGCCTCCCCCCGGGACACCCGAACACTGAAGCTTTCTTT. This sequence encodes CASSLPPGHPNTEAFF.

The gene calls are TRBV11-3 and TRBJ2-3; D call uncertain. The V gene's germline CDR1 is SGHNT and CDR2 YENEEA. V lost 5 bases and J lost 0, with 6 bases in between. The CDR3 is 13 residues long. CDR3 sequence: CASSHGSTDTQYF. The CDR3 nucleotides are TGTGCCAGCAGCCACGGGAGCACAGATACGCAGTATTTT.

The chain uses TRBV28 and TRBJ1-1; D not resolved. This CDR3 contains 12 residues. Germline loops: CDR1 MDHEN, CDR2 SYDVKM. The germline V and J ends were trimmed by 11 bases and 1 base, with 11 bases remaining between them. The CDR3 nucleotides are TGTGCCGAGGGAGAAAGGAACACTGAAGCTTTCTTT. It encodes CAEGERNTEAFF.

The sample holds a few counts of this clone. The chain joins TRBV4-2 to TRBJ2-1; TRBD2 agrees at 9 bases. Germline-derived CDR1 and CDR2 are LGHNA and YNFKEQ. The junction had 15 bases not matched to a gene; V was cut back by 0 bases and J by 6 bases. The CDR3 sequence is 19 residues long. The DNA of the CDR3 is TGTGCCAGCAGCCAAGATCTTTTACTAGCGGGCTTGGGGGCCAATGAGCAGTTCTTC. Translating gives CASSQDLLLAGLGANEQFF.

CDR3 nucleotide sequence: TGTGCCAGCAGCTTGGGTGCGGGGGGCCTCGAGCAGTACTTC. Protein: CASSLGAGGLEQYF. V is TRBV5-4 and J is TRBJ2-7; TRBD2 agrees at 8 bases. This CDR3 region has 14 residues. Germline CDR1 is SGHNT and CDR2 is YYREEE (reference sequence). V trimming: 0 bases; J trimming: 6 bases; junction bases outside the gene matches: 5.

The chain recombines TRBV10-3 with TRBJ2-3, with 8 bases lining up with TRBD2. The germline V gene encodes CDR1 ENHRY and CDR2 SYGVKD. The CDR3 loop spans 15 amino acids. V lost 10 bases, J lost 2 bases, and 11 bases stayed unmatched. The DNA for the CDR3 is TGTGCCACCCGGACTAGCCCCGACTTCACAGATACGCAGTATTTT. Its protein is CATRTSPDFTDTQYF.

This chain links TRBV28 with TRBJ2-2; the D gene is possibly TRBD1 (5 bases). V lost 5 bases to trimming and J lost 0 bases, with 10 bases between them. CDR3 length equals 15 residues. Germline V gene lookup returns CDR1 MDHEN and CDR2 SYDVKM. The CDR3 is CASSQAGPNTGELFF. CDR3 nucleotide sequence: TGTGCCAGCAGTCAGGCAGGGCCGAACACCGGGGAGCTGTTTTTT.

CDR3 region: CASYRGTNGYTF. Here the CDR3 DNA reads TGTGCCTCATACAGGGGAACAAATGGCTACACCTTC. The chain carries TRBV30 and TRBJ1-2; TRBD1 matches 7 bases. This CDR3 is 12 amino acids long. Germline CDR1 GTSNPN, CDR2 SVGIG (reference sequence). The V segment lost 7 bases and the J segment 6 bases; nucleotides outside the gene matches: 8.

V and J are TRBV7-7 and TRBJ2-5; D may be TRBD1 (5 bases). CDR3 length: 14 amino acids. Trimming shortened V by 2 bases and J by 5 bases, and 12 bases separated the two germline ends. Germline loops: CDR1 SSHAT, CDR2 FNYEAQ (reference sequence). CDR3 loop: CASSLYKGYETQYF. The CDR3 DNA follows: TGTGCCAGCAGCTTATACAAGGGGTACGAGACCCAGTACTTC.

This clone was observed a handful of times. CDR3 sequence: CSAHTEETQYF. Here the CDR3 DNA reads TGCAGTGCCCATACAGAAGAGACCCAGTACTTC. The chain is built from TRBV20-1 and TRBJ2-5, with D uncertain. Trimming took off 6 bases at V and 3 bases at J, with 8 bases between the two ends. Per the germline V gene, CDR1 is DFQATT and CDR2 is SNEGSKA (reference sequence). There are 11 residues in the CDR3.

V usage is TRBV28 and J usage is TRBJ2-1, with 10 bases fitting TRBD1. Germline CDR1 MDHEN, CDR2 SYDVKM. The CDR3 loop spans 13 amino acids. Unmatched junction bases numbered 4, after V lost 9 bases and J lost 5 bases. The CDR3 DNA reads as TGTGCCAGTCCGGGGACAGGGGACAATGAGCAGTTCTTC. It yields the protein CASPGTGDNEQFF.

J is TRBJ2-7 and V is TRBV5-1, with D possibly being TRBD1 (5 bases). The CDR3 length is 13 residues. The V end was cut by 5 bases, the J end by 0 bases, with 9 bases between. Germline values: CDR1 SGHRS, CDR2 YFSETQ. This chain's CDR3 is CASRKTDSYEQYF. DNA of the CDR3: TGCGCCAGCAGAAAGACAGACTCCTACGAGCAGTACTTC.

The chain links TRBV11-1 to TRBJ1-1; no definite D call. Trimming cost V 2 bases and J 0 bases, with 13 bases left between them. Germline assignment: CDR1 SGHAT and CDR2 FQDESV (reference sequence). CDR3 length: 16 residues. The CDR3 DNA is TGTGCCAGCAGCTTATGGGCAGGAACTCTGAACACTGAAGCTTTCTTT. Protein product: CASSLWAGTLNTEAFF.